The 22 T cell receptor beta chains listed next were all sequenced from one sample in a study of shared clonotypes between healthy human individuals. Measured with immunoSEQ multiplex PCR; TCRdb has only the in-frame clones, and not every one. In the table there are around 1.6 million clones, approximately 98% of which are singletons. Sequencing was performed on naive CD4+ T cells sorted from blood. Sample subset: CD45RA+ positively selected. All receptors come from a man aged 25 to 40 in good health.

The chain joins TRBV7-9 to TRBJ1-4; D gene uncertain. Germline loops: CDR1 SEHNR, CDR2 FQNEAQ (reference sequence). The CDR3 spans 15 residues. Trimming removed 5 bases from V and 0 bases from J, with 10 bases in between. CDR3: CASSTGRATNEKLFF. The CDR3 DNA reads TGTGCCAGCAGCACCGGACGCGCAACTAATGAAAAACTGTTTTTT. The entire variable domain, with the rest obtained from reference TRBV7-9 and TRBJ1-4, is as follows: DTGVSQNPRHKITKRGQNVTFRCDPISEHNRLYWYRQTLGQGPEFLTYFQNEAQLEKSRLLSDRFSAERPKGSFSTLEIQRTEQGDSAMYLCASSTGRATNEKLFFGSGTQLSVL.

This clone was found once. DNA of the CDR3: TGTGCCAGCAGCCGGGGACAGCGGACTGAAAAACTGTTTTTT. It is translated as CASSRGQRTEKLFF. This sequence joins TRBV5-6 and TRBJ1-4, with 7 bases fitting TRBD1. Germline lookup yields CDR1 SGHDT and CDR2 YYEEEE. V lost 4 bases, J lost 7 bases, and 7 bases stayed unmatched. This CDR3 comprises 14 residues.

The chain couples TRBV5-6 to TRBJ1-2; 8 nucleotides line up with TRBD1. Germline CDR1 and CDR2: SGHDT and YYEEEE. The CDR3 extends over 13 amino acids. V was clipped by 3 bases and J by 7 bases; unmatched bases: 5. DNA for the CDR3: TGTGCCAGCAGCTGGGACAGGACGTCTGGCTACACCTTC. Translating gives CASSWDRTSGYTF. Full variable domain (remainder filled in from reference TRBV5-6 and TRBJ1-2): DAGVTQSPTHLIKTRGQQVTLRCSPKSGHDTVSWYQQALGQGPQFIFQYYEEEERQRGNFPDRFSGHQFPNYSSELNVNALLLGDSALYLCASSWDRTSGYTFGSGTRLTVV.

V gene TRBV18 combines with J gene TRBJ1-4; a weak D match, TRBD1 (5 bases). In germline, CDR1 is KGHSH, CDR2 LQKENI. Trimming stripped 3 bases from V and 7 bases from J, with 12 bases between. There are 14 residues in the CDR3. The CDR3 sequence: CASSPGRSSEKLFF. CDR3 nucleotides: TGTGCCAGCTCACCGGGACGGTCTAGTGAAAAACTGTTTTTT.

The chain employs TRBV29-1 and TRBJ1-1; no clear D gene. The CDR3 consists of 13 residues. Germline CDR1 is SQVTM and CDR2 is ANQGSEA. The V gene lost 2 bases and the J gene lost 1 base, with 8 bases spanning the gap. The CDR3 sequence: CSVEFQANTEAFF. The DNA of the CDR3 is TGCAGCGTTGAATTCCAGGCGAACACTGAAGCTTTCTTT.

The rearrangement uses TRBV5-4 and TRBJ1-1; the D is unclear. V dropped 0 bases and J dropped 2 bases, with 8 bases sitting between them. Germline CDR1 is SGHNT and CDR2 is YYREEE (reference sequence). The CDR3 contains 14 residues. Written as DNA, the CDR3 is TGTGCCAGCAGCTTGGGCACAATTAACACTGAAGCTTTCTTT. Protein sequence: CASSLGTINTEAFF. Based on the CDR3 plus reference TRBV5-4 and TRBJ1-1, the full variable domain is ETGVTQSPTHLIKTRGQQVTLRCSSQSGHNTVSWYQQALGQGPQFIFQYYREEENGRGNFPPRFSGLQFPNYSSELNVNALELDDSALYLCASSLGTINTEAFFGQGTRLTVV.

The V gene is TRBV7-2, the J gene TRBJ1-5; unclear D gene. Trimming removed 8 bases from V and 7 bases from J, with 15 bases in between. The CDR3 has 13 residues. Germline loops: CDR1 SGHTA, CDR2 FQGNSA. The CDR3 DNA reads TGTGCCAGCGAAAATTCCAGGTCCCAGCCCCAGCATTTT. Translating gives CASENSRSQPQHF.

In this sample, this clone turned up once. V and J are TRBV7-9 and TRBJ2-2; the D gene is possibly TRBD2 (7 bases). V was cut by 7 bases and J by 0 bases, with 15 bases left in between. The CDR3 sequence is 16 residues long. Germline V gene lookup returns CDR1 SEHNR and CDR2 FQNEAQ (reference sequence). CDR3 bases: TGTGCCAGCAAAGGGAGGGGGGCCCCGAACACCGGGGAGCTGTTTTTT. Translation gives CASKGRGAPNTGELFF.

This clone was recorded once. The genes are TRBV5-4 and TRBJ2-4; 8 bases match TRBD2. Germline V CDR1 and CDR2: SGHNT, YYREEE (reference sequence). This CDR3 is built from 14 residues. V lost 3 bases to trimming and J lost 10 bases; unmatched junction nucleotides: 9. CDR3 sequence (DNA): TGTGCCAGCAGCTCCGCGGGGACTAGGCGGATTCAGTACTTC. Its translation: CASSSAGTRRIQYF. The full variable domain, its missing parts supplied by reference TRBV5-4 and TRBJ2-4, is ETGVTQSPTHLIKTRGQQVTLRCSSQSGHNTVSWYQQALGQGPQFIFQYYREEENGRGNFPPRFSGLQFPNYSSELNVNALELDDSALYLCASSSAGTRRIQYFGAGTRLSVL.

This chain connects TRBV10-3 to TRBJ2-3; 7 nucleotides agree with TRBD2. This CDR3 region has 12 residues. Germline V CDR1 and CDR2: ENHRY, SYGVKD. Germline trimming cut 9 bases from V and 2 bases from J; bases unmatched to any gene: 2. CDR3 protein: CAIKRDTDTQYF. In DNA form, the CDR3 reads TGTGCCATTAAGCGGGACACAGATACGCAGTATTTT.

The rearrangement joins TRBV5-1 to TRBJ2-7; tentative D call: TRBD1 (5 bases). Germline CDR1 and CDR2: SGHRS and YFSETQ. V was shortened by 1 base and J by 0 bases, with 17 bases between the two germline ends. This CDR3 region has 17 residues. The CDR3 DNA follows: TGCGCCAGCAGCTTGCGAGTTGCGACAGCCGACTCCTACGAGCAGTACTTC. It translates to CASSLRVATADSYEQYF. Drawing the rest from reference TRBV5-1 and TRBJ2-7, the complete variable domain is KAGVTQTPRYLIKTRGQQVTLSCSPISGHRSVSWYQQTPGQGLQFLFEYFSETQRNKGNFPGRFSGRQFSNSRSEMNVSTLELGDSALYLCASSLRVATADSYEQYFGPGTRLTVT.

The chain recombines TRBV19 with TRBJ1-5; D is undetermined. V gave up 3 bases and J gave up 5 bases, with 14 bases separating them. The CDR3 loop spans 15 amino acids. The germline V gene has CDR1 LNHDA and CDR2 SQIVND (reference sequence). CDR3 amino acids: CASSIARTFDQPQHF. The DNA of the CDR3 is TGTGCCAGTAGTATCGCCAGGACTTTTGATCAGCCCCAGCATTTT.

V usage is TRBV10-3 and J usage is TRBJ2-7, with D possibly called TRBD1 or TRBD2 (6 bases each). Trimming left V 10 bases short and J 2 bases short, with 18 bases between. Germline loops: CDR1 ENHRY, CDR2 SYGVKD. There are 14 residues in the CDR3. The CDR3 sequence: CASRRQGTAYEQYF. The CDR3 bases are TGTGCCAGCCGGCGGCAGGGGACTGCCTACGAGCAGTACTTC.

This clone was observed once. The V call is TRBV5-5, the J call TRBJ1-5; TRBD1 aligns across 7 bases. Germline lookup yields CDR1 SGHKS and CDR2 YYEKEE (reference sequence). Unmatched junction bases numbered 7, after V lost 2 bases and J lost 2 bases. The CDR3 has 16 residues. As DNA, the CDR3 is TGTGCCAGCAGCTTTCGGACAGGCGGCGGCAATCAGCCCCAGCATTTT. It yields the protein CASSFRTGGGNQPQHF. Based on the CDR3 plus reference TRBV5-5 and TRBJ1-5, the full variable domain is DAGVTQSPTHLIKTRGQQVTLRCSPISGHKSVSWYQQVLGQGPQFIFQYYEKEERGRGNFPDRFSARQFPNYSSELNVNALLLGDSALYLCASSFRTGGGNQPQHFGDGTRLSIL.

This chain joins TRBV15 and TRBJ2-1, with 7 bases identical to TRBD1. Germline trimming cut 6 bases from V and 6 bases from J; bases unmatched to any gene: 17. Germline V gene data show CDR1 as LNHNV and CDR2 as YYDKDF (reference sequence). This CDR3 comprises 17 residues. This chain's CDR3 is CATRSQSTGAPRNEQFF. For the CDR3, the DNA is TGTGCCACCAGATCGCAGTCCACAGGGGCCCCTCGCAATGAGCAGTTCTTC. The variable domain in full, with the rest retrieved from reference TRBV15 and TRBJ2-1, is DAMVIQNPRYQVTQFGKPVTLSCSQTLNHNVMYWYQQKSSQAPKLLFHYYDKDFNNEADTPDNFQSRRPNTSFCFLDIRSPGLGDTAMYLCATRSQSTGAPRNEQFFGPGTRLTVL.

In DNA form, the CDR3 reads TGCGCCAGCAGCCCCGCCAGGACTAGCGGGACCCTGGGGGCCGATGAGCAGTTCTTC. Protein product: CASSPARTSGTLGADEQFF. The chain employs TRBV5-1 and TRBJ2-1; 12 positions match TRBD2. Per germline, CDR1 SGHRS and CDR2 YFSETQ. The CDR3 contains 19 residues. V was clipped by 4 bases and J by 8 bases; unmatched bases: 19.

The CDR3 loop reads CASSPGTGDYGYTF. The CDR3 DNA reads as TGCGCCAGCAGCCCGGGGACAGGGGACTATGGCTACACCTTC. This chain joins TRBV5-1 and TRBJ1-2; 10 bases align to TRBD1. Germline lookup yields CDR1 SGHRS and CDR2 YFSETQ. The CDR3 loop spans 14 amino acids. The V gene end was trimmed by 4 bases and the J gene end by 3 bases; junction bases not matched to a gene: 3.

This chain connects TRBV6-5 to TRBJ1-1, with a possible D match to TRBD1 (5 bases). The CDR3 has 15 amino acids. CDR1 and CDR2 from the germline V gene are MNHEY and SVGAGI. V lost 0 bases, J lost 2 bases, and 10 bases lay in between. The CDR3 spells CASSYSLGVNTEAFF. The CDR3 DNA is TGTGCCAGCAGTTACTCGTTGGGGGTAAACACTGAAGCTTTCTTT.

The V and J genes are TRBV27 and TRBJ1-4; the D gene is possibly TRBD1 (6 bases). CDR1 MNHEY and CDR2 SMNVEV come from the germline V gene (reference sequence). V gave up 3 bases and J gave up 8 bases, with 25 bases separating them. The CDR3 totals 18 residues. The CDR3 region is CASSFGVGWGRGREKLFF. CDR3 nucleotides: TGTGCCAGCAGTTTTGGCGTCGGTTGGGGCAGGGGTAGAGAAAAACTGTTTTTT.

The rearrangement joins TRBV19 to TRBJ2-7, with D perhaps given as TRBD1 or TRBD2 (5 bases each). The CDR3 length is 15 residues. Germline lookup yields CDR1 LNHDA and CDR2 SQIVND (reference sequence). Trimming removed 10 bases at V and 2 bases at J, with 21 bases between. The CDR3, as DNA: TGTGCCACCTCCCGGCTCGGGGCAGCTCCCTACGAGCAGTACTTC. It codes for CATSRLGAAPYEQYF.

The chain couples TRBV5-4 to TRBJ2-1; D remains ambiguous. CDR3 length equals 14 residues. Per germline, CDR1 SGHNT and CDR2 YYREEE (reference sequence). V lost 2 bases to trimming and J lost 10 bases, with 16 bases between them. The CDR3, as DNA: TGTGCCAGCAGCTTCAAACTTCTGGGTACGGAGCAGTTCTTC. Residues: CASSFKLLGTEQFF.

The chain carries TRBV7-9 and TRBJ2-7; D might be TRBD1 (5 bases). Germline values: CDR1 SEHNR, CDR2 FQNEAQ (reference sequence). The CDR3 contains 14 residues. Trimming pared 1 base from V and 2 bases from J, leaving 9 bases between. The CDR3 here is CASSLGQPPYEQYF. The CDR3 region has the DNA TGTGCCAGCAGCTTAGGACAGCCTCCCTACGAGCAGTACTTC. Full variable domain (outside the CDR3, taken from reference TRBV7-9 and TRBJ2-7): DTGVSQNPRHKITKRGQNVTFRCDPISEHNRLYWYRQTLGQGPEFLTYFQNEAQLEKSRLLSDRFSAERPKGSFSTLEIQRTEQGDSAMYLCASSLGQPPYEQYFGPGTRLTVT.